Reported below is one T cell receptor (beta chain). Sequencing used immunoSEQ multiplex PCR; TCRdb keeps in-frame clones, though not all of them. The sample records some 400,000 clones, around 87% being singletons. This entry is derived from a study of blood T cell repertoires in COVID-19. In the study overall: Sources were T cells, B-cell-depleted T cells, or PBMCs; the material itself was cDNA or gDNA.

The CDR3 totals 16 residues. The V and J ends lost 2 bases and 0 bases respectively, with 11 bases between them. CDR1 and CDR2 (germline): LGHDT, YNNKEL (reference sequence). Sample: peripheral blood. The chain carries TRBV3-1 (or the pseudogene TRBV3-2) and TRBJ2-1; D not certain. The sequence derives from a human donor in a cohort sampled during active COVID-19. The CDR3 DNA sequence: TGTGCCAGCAGCCAAACCCCACAAAGCTCCTACAATGAGCAGTTCTTC. As protein: CASSQTPQSSYNEQFF.